The 12 T cell receptor beta chains listed next were all sequenced from one sample in a study of metastatic and nonmetastatic thyroid tumors. TCRdb re-analyzed the PCR reads using MiXCR. Counted here are about 32,000 clones, about 19% occurring once; the ten biggest clones make up over 6.5%. Among the patients, none had received any treatment before thyroid surgery. Sequenced: blood. The receptors here all came from a female donor with papillary thyroid cancer or a benign thyroid nodule (not recorded which). Some clones in this sample may be carry-over from other donors' samples.

The genes are TRBV12-3 or TRBV12-4 and TRBJ2-5; 11 bases line up with TRBD2. V was clipped by 7 bases and J by 4 bases; unmatched bases: 8. CDR3 size: 15 residues. CDR3 amino acids: CASTRSGGAAETQYF. As DNA, the CDR3 is TGTGCCAGCACCCGTAGCGGGGGGGCCGCAGAGACCCAGTACTTC.

This clone was counted at least ten times. The rearrangement uses TRBV7-9 and TRBJ1-6; TRBD1 matches at 7 bases. V shed 5 bases and J 9 bases; nucleotides not matched to a gene: 7. Germline V CDR1 and CDR2: SEHNR, FQNEAQ (reference sequence). The CDR3 is made up of 14 amino acids. The CDR3, as DNA: TGTGCCAGCAGCGATACAGGGGATGGTTCACCCCTCCACTTT. This sequence encodes CASSDTGDGSPLHF.

The chain joins TRBV6-1 to TRBJ2-2, with 9 bases fitting TRBD2. V was clipped by 1 base and J by 6 bases; unmatched bases: 6. Germline-derived CDR1 and CDR2 are MNHNS and SASEGT. The CDR3 covers 16 residues. This CDR3 is CASSEVRGGAAGELFF. CDR3 coding DNA: TGTGCCAGCAGTGAAGTGCGCGGGGGGGCCGCCGGGGAGCTGTTTTTT.

V gene TRBV5-1 combines with J gene TRBJ1-3, with TRBD1 matching 8 bases. Germline values: CDR1 SGHRS, CDR2 YFSETQ. With V trimmed by 2 bases and J by 1 base, 5 bases remained unmatched. This CDR3 has 16 amino acids. The CDR3 sequence is CASSLSGGYSGNTIYF. In DNA form, the CDR3 reads TGCGCCAGCAGCTTATCAGGGGGCTATTCTGGAAACACCATATATTTT.

This clone has a single count. CDR3 in DNA: TGTGCCTCTAAAGGGACAGGGGATTCACCCCTCCACTTT. As protein: CASKGTGDSPLHF. This chain joins TRBV30 and TRBJ1-6; TRBD1 matches at 10 bases. The CDR3 contains 13 residues. Trimming cost V 7 bases and J 8 bases; bases outside gene matches: 5. Germline lookup yields CDR1 GTSNPN and CDR2 SVGIG (reference sequence).

This clone has just a few counts. This sequence joins TRBV6-1 and TRBJ2-7; weak D call: TRBD1 (7 bases). Between the trimmed V and J ends, which lost 2 bases and 4 bases, there was a span of 12 bases. This CDR3 has 14 residues. Germline-derived CDR1 and CDR2 are MNHNS and SASEGT. CDR3 in DNA: TGTGCCAGCAGTGAAATCCCAGGGGGGTACGAGCAGTACTTC. Encoded protein: CASSEIPGGYEQYF.

The chain recombines TRBV7-6 with TRBJ2-5; D remains unclear. This CDR3 has 15 residues. The V gene lost 0 bases and the J gene lost 4 bases, with 12 bases spanning the gap. CDR1 SGHVS and CDR2 FNYEAQ come from the germline V gene. The DNA of the CDR3 is TGTGCCAGCAGCTTAGCGGTTGATAGTTTAGAGACCCAGTACTTC. The encoded protein is CASSLAVDSLETQYF.

This rearrangement joins TRBV6-2 or TRBV6-3 to TRBJ2-7; 7 bases are a match to TRBD1. The CDR3 spans 14 residues. Germline V gives CDR1 MNHEY, CDR2 SVGEGT. V shed 6 bases and J 2 bases; nucleotides not matched to a gene: 7. The CDR3: CASSSGTEPYEQYF. CDR3 in DNA: TGTGCCAGCAGCTCCGGGACAGAGCCCTACGAGCAGTACTTC.

This clone was recorded at least ten times. This chain connects TRBV28 to TRBJ2-2, with TRBD1 matching 7 bases. CDR1 and CDR2 (germline): MDHEN, SYDVKM. Unmatched junction bases numbered 9, after V lost 7 bases and J lost 4 bases. This CDR3 is 15 amino acids long. The CDR3 region has the DNA TGTGCCAGCACTTCAGGGGGTCATAGCACCGGGGAGCTGTTTTTT. Its translation is CASTSGGHSTGELFF.

This clone was detected ten times or more. This chain connects TRBV20-1 to TRBJ1-1, with a possible D match to TRBD1 (5 bases). The CDR3 length is 16 residues. The germline gives CDR1 DFQATT, CDR2 SNEGSKA (reference sequence). Between the trimmed V and J ends, which lost 0 bases and 1 base, there was a span of 15 bases. The CDR3 region has the DNA TGCAGTGCTAGAGACCTTTCCAGGGAGTGGAACACTGAAGCTTTCTTT. This sequence encodes CSARDLSREWNTEAFF.

This clone appeared many times. V gene TRBV7-9 combines with J gene TRBJ1-5, with D possibly being TRBD1 (5 bases). Deletions cut 3 bases from V and 2 bases from J, with 11 bases between. The CDR3 has 15 amino acids. CDR1 and CDR2 (germline): SEHNR, FQNEAQ (reference sequence). CDR3: CASSLAGTGNQPQHF. In DNA, the CDR3 is TGTGCCAGCAGCTTGGCTGGGACGGGCAATCAGCCCCAGCATTTT.

The table lists this clone with a few counts. The gene calls are TRBV12-3 or TRBV12-4 and TRBJ2-1; TRBD2 matches at 7 bases. Germline trimming cut 2 bases from V and 9 bases from J; bases unmatched to any gene: 7. The CDR3 has 14 residues. Here the CDR3 DNA reads TGTGCCAGCAGTTTAAGACTAGCCGGCAGTGAGCAGTTCTTC. As protein: CASSLRLAGSEQFF.